One sample yielded the 15 T cell receptor beta chains listed below, sequenced in a study of cytotoxic CD8 clonotypes in ibrutinib-treated CLL. Sequenced by immunoSEQ multiplex PCR; TCRdb stores in-frame clones only, minus some. The table records 140,000 or so clones, 79% of them present only once. The specimen was PBMCs, collected after 12 months of ibrutinib treatment. The origin of the receptors is a human donor with chronic lymphocytic leukemia.

CDR3 sequence (DNA): TGTGCCAGCAGTGAAGCACTAGGGATGCTGGAGACCCAGTACTTC. This encodes CASSEALGMLETQYF. The chain is built from TRBV2 and TRBJ2-5; possible D gene TRBD2, 5 bases. The V end lost 0 bases, the J end lost 5 bases, and 13 bases lay between the germline ends. Germline CDR1 is SNHLY and CDR2 is FYNNEI. CDR3 length: 15 residues. Using reference TRBV2 and TRBJ2-5 for the parts outside the CDR3, the full variable domain is EPEVTQTPSHQVTQMGQEVILRCVPISNHLYFYWYRQILGQKVEFLVSFYNNEISEKSEIFDDQFSVERPDGSNFTLKIRSTKLEDSAMYFCASSEALGMLETQYFGPGTRLLVL.

This clone was recorded many times. One end of the junction fails to match germline, which may point to a read error. The rearrangement uses TRBV14 and TRBJ2-7; TRBD1 aligns across 9 bases. This CDR3 is built from 12 residues. Germline values: CDR1 SGHDN, CDR2 FVKESK. CDR3 DNA sequence: TGTGCCAGCAGCACTCGTACCGGGACAGGGTTCTTC. Translating it yields CASSTRTGTGFF.

The V call is TRBV6-5, the J call TRBJ2-7; D is uncertain. This CDR3 region has 13 residues. The ends were cut back, 0 bases at V and 6 bases at J, with 9 bases in the middle. Germline V gene sequence: CDR1 MNHEY, CDR2 SVGAGI. CDR3 in DNA: TGTGCCAGCAGTTACTCTCTAGGGCGCGAGCAGTACTTC. Its translation is CASSYSLGREQYF.

The chain couples TRBV12-5 to TRBJ1-2; D unresolved. The CDR3 extends over 13 amino acids. V lost 0 bases to trimming and J lost 10 bases, with 12 bases between them. Germline CDR1 reads LGHNT; CDR2 reads FRNRAP. CDR3 protein: CASGLVGAVVYTF. The CDR3 DNA reads TGTGCTAGTGGTTTGGTAGGAGCGGTTGTCTACACCTTC.

The V and J genes are TRBV7-6 and TRBJ1-2, with no clear D. Trimming stripped 0 bases from V and 0 bases from J, with 8 bases between. The CDR3 has 15 residues. Germline values: CDR1 SGHVS, CDR2 FNYEAQ. CDR3 region: CASSLAGKANYGYTF. In DNA, the CDR3 is TGTGCCAGCAGCTTAGCAGGGAAGGCTAACTATGGCTACACCTTC.

The chain combines TRBV4-1 with TRBJ2-2; tentatively, D is TRBD2 (6 bases). Germline CDR1 reads MGHRA; CDR2 reads YSYEKL. V lost 2 bases and J lost 5, with 12 bases in between. The CDR3 is 15 residues long. CDR3 nucleotides: TGCGCCAGCAGCCAACCCGGTCGGGGGACCGGGGAGCTGTTTTTT. Protein product: CASSQPGRGTGELFF.

The V gene is TRBV7-9, the J gene TRBJ2-7; D is unresolved. CDR1 SEHNR and CDR2 FQNEAQ come from the germline V gene (reference sequence). The CDR3 runs to 11 residues. Trimming stripped 2 bases from V and 4 bases from J, with 3 bases between. CDR3 in amino acids: CASSLQYEQYF. Here the CDR3 DNA reads TGTGCCAGCAGCTTACAGTACGAGCAGTACTTC.

The chain links TRBV19 to TRBJ2-7, with 12 bases aligning to TRBD2. Germline CDR1 reads LNHDA; CDR2 reads SQIVND (reference sequence). The CDR3 totals 14 residues. V was pared by 6 bases and J by 5 bases, with 5 bases of the junction left unmatched. CDR3 loop: CASSRLAGANEQYF. The CDR3 nucleotides read TGTGCCAGTAGCCGACTAGCGGGAGCGAACGAGCAGTACTTC.

The chain couples TRBV5-4 to TRBJ2-3; maybe TRBD1 (6 bases). Trimming stripped 5 bases from V and 2 bases from J, with 12 bases between. Per the germline V gene, CDR1 is SGHNT and CDR2 is YYREEE (reference sequence). The CDR3 contains 14 residues. This chain's CDR3 is CASRDRINTDTQYF. CDR3 bases: TGTGCCAGCAGGGACAGAATTAACACAGATACGCAGTATTTT.

The CDR3 protein is CASSFGRGVYGYTF. The CDR3 coding sequence is TGTGCCAGCAGCTTCGGGAGAGGGGTCTATGGCTACACCTTC. This rearrangement joins TRBV5-4 to TRBJ1-2; tentative D call: TRBD1 (5 bases). V lost 2 bases and J lost 4, with 12 bases in between. Germline V CDR1 and CDR2: SGHNT, YYREEE (reference sequence). There are 14 residues in the CDR3.

The V and J genes are TRBV5-6 and TRBJ2-1, with 9 bases that match TRBD2. CDR1 is SGHDT and CDR2 is YYEEEE in the germline V gene. The J segment lost 4 bases and the V segment lost 4 bases, leaving 15 bases of the junction unmatched. CDR3 size: 18 residues. The CDR3 nucleotides are TGTGCCAGCAGCCCGAGTTTATGGCGGGAGGGTCATTACAATGAGCAGTTCTTC. Its translation is CASSPSLWREGHYNEQFF.

This chain joins TRBV10-3 and TRBJ2-7, with a possible D match to TRBD2 (6 bases). V lost 7 bases and J 0 bases, leaving 10 bases between the germline ends. There are 13 residues in the CDR3. In germline, CDR1 is ENHRY, CDR2 SYGVKD. CDR3 protein: CAITSDNSYEQYF. The DNA for the CDR3 is TGTGCCATCACTAGCGACAACTCCTACGAGCAGTACTTC.

V usage is TRBV7-2 and J usage is TRBJ2-3, with 12 bases lining up with TRBD2. Unmatched junction bases numbered 5, after V lost 5 bases and J lost 2 bases. Germline values: CDR1 SGHTA, CDR2 FQGNSA. There are 16 residues in the CDR3. The CDR3 region is CASSPRLAGDTDTQYF. As DNA, the CDR3 is TGTGCCAGCAGCCCCCGACTAGCGGGAGACACAGATACGCAGTATTTT.

This chain links TRBV9 with TRBJ1-2; D uncertain. V gave up 0 bases and J gave up 5 bases, with 11 bases separating them. CDR1 is SGDLS and CDR2 is YYNGEE in the germline V gene. The CDR3 totals 14 residues. Written as DNA, the CDR3 is TGTGCCAGCAGCGTAGGGGGATTCCAGTATGGCTACACCTTC. Protein product: CASSVGGFQYGYTF.

The chain uses TRBV4-2 and TRBJ1-5; 9 bases match TRBD1. CDR1 is LGHNA and CDR2 is YNFKEQ in the germline V gene. This CDR3 has 17 amino acids. V was pared by 5 bases and J by 0 bases, with 8 bases of the junction left unmatched. CDR3 amino acids: CASSKRQGGFSNQPQHF. In nucleotides, the CDR3 is TGTGCCAGCAGCAAAAGACAGGGGGGATTTAGCAATCAGCCCCAGCATTTT.